Shown below are 20 T cell receptor beta chains from a single sample sequenced in a study of OX40 agonist ivuxolimab in advanced cancers. Using immunoSEQ multiplex PCR, the repertoire was profiled, and TCRdb retains in-frame clones only, with some absent. The repertoire holds fewer than 45,000 clones, with about 85% as singletons. The sequencing here drew on CD4+ or CD8+ T cells sorted from blood, taken in a trial of the OX40 agonist ivuxolimab. These receptor sequences come from an adult with an advanced solid tumor such as melanoma, head and neck, liver or kidney cancer.

The gene calls are TRBV29-1 and TRBJ1-2; 8 bases fit TRBD1. The CDR3 extends over 13 amino acids. Per germline, CDR1 SQVTM and CDR2 ANQGSEA. V gave up 7 bases and J gave up 4 bases; unmatched junction bases: 8. Written as DNA, the CDR3 is TGCAGCGCCCGGGACAGGAGCATCTATGGCTACACCTTC. Encoded protein: CSARDRSIYGYTF. The whole variable domain, filled in from reference TRBV29-1 and TRBJ1-2, reads SAVISQKPSRDICQRGTSLTIQCQVDSQVTMMFWYRQQPGQSLTLIATANQGSEATYESGFVIDKFPISRPNLTFSTLTVSNMSPEDSSIYLCSARDRSIYGYTFGSGTRLTVV.

CDR3 sequence reads: CASSLSYGQGSPLHF. Here the CDR3 DNA reads TGTGCCAGCAGCTTATCGTATGGACAGGGCTCACCCCTCCACTTT. The chain has TRBV7-2 and TRBJ1-6; 8 bases agree with TRBD1. The J segment lost 10 bases and the V segment lost 2 bases, leaving 7 bases of the junction unmatched. The germline V gene has CDR1 SGHTA and CDR2 FQGNSA. This CDR3 has 15 residues.

The chain's CDR3 is CASSLASSGAYNEQFF. In nucleotides, the CDR3 is TGTGCCAGCAGCTTGGCCTCTAGCGGTGCCTACAATGAGCAGTTCTTC. The chain employs TRBV5-6 and TRBJ2-1, with 7 positions matching TRBD2. The V and J ends lost 0 bases and 2 bases, in that order; junction bases with no gene match: 5. Per the germline V gene, CDR1 is SGHDT and CDR2 is YYEEEE. The CDR3 contains 16 residues.

The J gene is TRBJ1-1, the V gene TRBV7-8; D gene uncertain. The CDR3 spans 13 residues. V was trimmed by 5 bases and J by 3 bases, leaving 10 bases between them. Germline CDR1 reads SGHVS; CDR2 reads FQNEAQ. The CDR3 sequence is CASSRTGYTEAFF. Here the CDR3 DNA reads TGTGCCAGCAGCCGGACGGGTTACACTGAAGCTTTCTTT.

This chain links TRBV19 with TRBJ2-1; TRBD2 matches 13 bases. Per germline, CDR1 LNHDA and CDR2 SQIVND (reference sequence). V lost 5 bases and J lost 6; bases outside the gene matches: 10. There are 17 residues in the CDR3. CDR3 residues: CASSHGLAGVGTNEQFF. The CDR3 nucleotides are TGTGCCAGTAGTCATGGACTAGCGGGAGTCGGAACCAATGAGCAGTTCTTC.

The chain recombines TRBV5-6 with TRBJ2-3; D might be TRBD1 or TRBD2, each matching 5 bases. V dropped 0 bases and J dropped 3 bases, with 14 bases sitting between them. Germline V gene data show CDR1 as SGHDT and CDR2 as YYEEEE. The CDR3 is 16 amino acids. CDR3 sequence: CASSLGFGKGTDTQYF. In DNA form, the CDR3 reads TGTGCCAGCAGCTTGGGGTTCGGGAAGGGGACAGATACGCAGTATTTT. Full variable domain (remainder filled in from reference TRBV5-6 and TRBJ2-3): DAGVTQSPTHLIKTRGQQVTLRCSPKSGHDTVSWYQQALGQGPQFIFQYYEEEERQRGNFPDRFSGHQFPNYSSELNVNALLLGDSALYLCASSLGFGKGTDTQYFGPGTRLTVL.

The sample holds a few counts of this clone. The chain has TRBV5-4 and TRBJ2-1; 10 nucleotides align to TRBD1. CDR1 and CDR2 (germline): SGHNT, YYREEE (reference sequence). The CDR3 spans 15 residues. V shed 4 bases, J shed 4 bases, and the junction held 5 bases outside the gene matches. CDR3 amino acids: CASSRRDRGYNEQFF. CDR3 nucleotides: TGTGCCAGCAGCCGGCGGGACAGGGGATACAATGAGCAGTTCTTC.

The rearrangement joins TRBV2 to TRBJ1-4, with D perhaps matching TRBD1 (6 bases). CDR3 length: 15 residues. V gave up 6 bases and J gave up 6 bases, with 17 bases separating them. Germline assignment: CDR1 SNHLY and CDR2 FYNNEI. In DNA form, the CDR3 reads TGTGCCAGCAGCCAATTCCAGGGGAGGTATGAAAAACTGTTTTTT. Translated, it gives CASSQFQGRYEKLFF. Full variable domain (remainder filled in from reference TRBV2 and TRBJ1-4): EPEVTQTPSHQVTQMGQEVILRCVPISNHLYFYWYRQILGQKVEFLVSFYNNEISEKSEIFDDQFSVERPDGSNFTLKIRSTKLEDSAMYFCASSQFQGRYEKLFFGSGTQLSVL.

The CDR3 protein is CASSRLAGLTGELFF. In nucleotides, the CDR3 is TGTGCCAGCAGTAGACTAGCGGGTCTGACCGGGGAGCTGTTTTTT. The rearrangement links TRBV2 to TRBJ2-2; 10 bases fit TRBD2. V shed 5 bases and J 5 bases; nucleotides not matched to a gene: 5. The CDR3 runs to 15 residues. Germline CDR1 is SNHLY and CDR2 is FYNNEI. Combining the CDR3 with reference TRBV2 and TRBJ2-2 gives the whole variable domain EPEVTQTPSHQVTQMGQEVILRCVPISNHLYFYWYRQILGQKVEFLVSFYNNEISEKSEIFDDQFSVERPDGSNFTLKIRSTKLEDSAMYFCASSRLAGLTGELFFGEGSRLTVL.

This chain connects TRBV5-4 to TRBJ2-7; D not certain. This CDR3 has 14 residues. The germline V and J ends were trimmed by 4 bases and 5 bases, with 16 bases remaining between them. The germline CDR1 and CDR2 sequences are SGHNT and YYREEE (reference sequence). For the CDR3, the DNA is TGTGCCAGCAGCAAAGGAGAAAGTAGGGACGAGCAGTACTTC. Its protein is CASSKGESRDEQYF.

This chain connects TRBV5-5 to TRBJ2-5; D is ambiguous. Trimming removed 2 bases at V and 1 base at J, with 6 bases between. CDR1 and CDR2 (germline): SGHKS, YYEKEE (reference sequence). The CDR3 is made up of 13 amino acids. The CDR3 DNA reads as TGTGCCAGCAGCTTCTTGGGCCAAGAGACCCAGTACTTC. This translates into CASSFLGQETQYF.

The rearrangement links TRBV13 to TRBJ2-1; TRBD2 agrees at 12 bases. This CDR3 is built from 18 residues. Germline values: CDR1 PRHDT, CDR2 FYEKMQ (reference sequence). The V and J ends lost 4 bases and 5 bases, in that order; junction bases with no gene match: 12. CDR3 nucleotides: TGTGCCAGCAGCTCCTTAAGACTAGCGGGAGAGTTCGACAATGAGCAGTTCTTC. Encoded protein: CASSSLRLAGEFDNEQFF. Full variable domain (remainder filled in from reference TRBV13 and TRBJ2-1): AAGVIQSPRHLIKEKRETATLKCYPIPRHDTVYWYQQGPGQDPQFLISFYEKMQSDKGSIPDRFSAQQFSDYHSELNMSSLELGDSALYFCASSSLRLAGEFDNEQFFGPGTRLTVL.

The table lists this clone with a few counts. The V and J genes are TRBV6-5 and TRBJ2-1; no reliable D call. The germline V gene encodes CDR1 MNHEY and CDR2 SVGAGI. This CDR3 region has 13 residues. V lost 0 bases and J 6 bases, leaving 6 bases between the germline ends. CDR3 DNA: TGTGCCAGCAGTTACTCACCCCCCAATGAGCAGTTCTTC. It is translated as CASSYSPPNEQFF.

V is TRBV5-1 and J is TRBJ2-7; 9 bases line up with TRBD2. Trimming cost V 3 bases and J 5 bases; bases outside gene matches: 15. Germline V lookup: CDR1 SGHRS, CDR2 YFSETQ. The CDR3 covers 17 residues. For the CDR3, the DNA is TGCGCCAGCAGCTCCTTACGTAGCGGGAGTTTGCTAAACGAGCAGTACTTC. Amino acid sequence: CASSSLRSGSLLNEQYF.

The J gene is TRBJ2-1, the V gene TRBV9; possibly TRBD1 or TRBD2 for D (5 bases each). Germline CDR1 reads SGDLS; CDR2 reads YYNGEE. Between the trimmed V and J ends, which lost 3 bases and 6 bases, there was a span of 10 bases. This CDR3 contains 13 residues. Written as DNA, the CDR3 is TGTGCCAGCAGCGATCGGGACGTCAATGAGCAGTTCTTC. Translated, it gives CASSDRDVNEQFF.

This rearrangement joins TRBV19 to TRBJ1-1; D ambiguous. V was cut by 11 bases and J by 1 base, with 14 bases left in between. Germline V CDR1 and CDR2: LNHDA, SQIVND (reference sequence). CDR3 length: 13 residues. CDR3 in amino acids: CAASSMRNTEAFF. CDR3 coding DNA: TGTGCCGCCAGTAGTATGCGGAACACTGAAGCTTTCTTT.

Within the sample, this clone is medium-sized. CDR3: CASSMGTSGRAEEQYF. The DNA of the CDR3 is TGTGCCAGTAGTATGGGGACTAGCGGGAGGGCCGAGGAGCAGTACTTC. The gene calls are TRBV19 and TRBJ2-7, with 16 nucleotides matching TRBD2. Germline lookup yields CDR1 LNHDA and CDR2 SQIVND (reference sequence). With 3 bases clipped from V and 7 bases from J, the junction kept 6 bases outside the gene matches. CDR3 length: 16 residues.

The chain employs TRBV5-1 and TRBJ1-2; D is unclear. Per the germline V gene, CDR1 is SGHRS and CDR2 is YFSETQ. Trimming removed 0 bases at V and 8 bases at J, with 14 bases between. The CDR3 has 14 residues. The CDR3 protein is CASSLGGGQEGYTF. CDR3 nucleotides: TGCGCCAGCAGCTTGGGCGGAGGCCAGGAGGGCTACACCTTC.

The chain uses TRBV10-3 and TRBJ1-1; the D gene is possibly TRBD1 (5 bases). CDR3 length equals 12 residues. Germline assignment: CDR1 ENHRY and CDR2 SYGVKD. Trimming removed 3 bases at V and 7 bases at J, with 9 bases between. The CDR3 loop reads CAISEVGVEAFF. CDR3 nucleotide sequence: TGTGCCATCAGTGAAGTGGGGGTTGAAGCTTTCTTT.

The chain employs TRBV7-2 and TRBJ2-7; 8 nucleotides align to TRBD1. The CDR3 contains 14 residues. CDR1 and CDR2 (germline): SGHTA, FQGNSA. The ends lost 5 bases at V and 2 bases at J; junction bases unmatched: 5. The CDR3 reads CASSPGQGTYEQYF. The DNA for the CDR3 is TGTGCCAGCAGCCCCGGACAGGGAACCTACGAGCAGTACTTC.